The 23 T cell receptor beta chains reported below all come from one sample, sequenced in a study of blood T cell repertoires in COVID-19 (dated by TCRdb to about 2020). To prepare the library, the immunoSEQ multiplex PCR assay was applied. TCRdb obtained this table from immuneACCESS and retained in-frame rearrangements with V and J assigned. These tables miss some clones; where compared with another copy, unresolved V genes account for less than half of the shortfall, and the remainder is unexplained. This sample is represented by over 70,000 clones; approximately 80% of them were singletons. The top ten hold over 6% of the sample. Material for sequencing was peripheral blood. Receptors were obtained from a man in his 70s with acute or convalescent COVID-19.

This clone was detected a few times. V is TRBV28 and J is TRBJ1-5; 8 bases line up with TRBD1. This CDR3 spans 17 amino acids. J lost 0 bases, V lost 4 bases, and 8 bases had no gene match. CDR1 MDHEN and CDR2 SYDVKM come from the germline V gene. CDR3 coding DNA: TGTGCCAGCAGTTCCCGGACAGGGCCGTATAGCAATCAGCCCCAGCATTTT. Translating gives CASSSRTGPYSNQPQHF.

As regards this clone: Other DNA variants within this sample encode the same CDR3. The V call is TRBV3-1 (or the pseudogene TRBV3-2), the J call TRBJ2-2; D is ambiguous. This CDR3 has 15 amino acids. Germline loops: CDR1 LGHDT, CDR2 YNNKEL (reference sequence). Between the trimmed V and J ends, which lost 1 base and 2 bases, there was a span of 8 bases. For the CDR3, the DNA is TGTGCCAGCAGCCAAGCACAGCTAAACACCGGGGAGCTGTTTTTT. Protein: CASSQAQLNTGELFF.

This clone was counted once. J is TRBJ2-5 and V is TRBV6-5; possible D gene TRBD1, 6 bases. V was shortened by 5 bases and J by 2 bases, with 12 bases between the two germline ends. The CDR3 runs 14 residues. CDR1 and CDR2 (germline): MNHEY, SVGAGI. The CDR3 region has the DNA TGTGCCAGCAGTCCGCCAGGGGAGCAAGAGACCCAGTACTTC. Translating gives CASSPPGEQETQYF.

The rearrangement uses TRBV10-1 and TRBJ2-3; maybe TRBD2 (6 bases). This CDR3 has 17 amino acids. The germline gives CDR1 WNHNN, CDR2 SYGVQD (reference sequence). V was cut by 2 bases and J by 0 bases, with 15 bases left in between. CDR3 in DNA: TGCGCCAGCAGTGAGCCTGCCGGGGGTTATAGCACAGATACGCAGTATTTT. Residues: CASSEPAGGYSTDTQYF.

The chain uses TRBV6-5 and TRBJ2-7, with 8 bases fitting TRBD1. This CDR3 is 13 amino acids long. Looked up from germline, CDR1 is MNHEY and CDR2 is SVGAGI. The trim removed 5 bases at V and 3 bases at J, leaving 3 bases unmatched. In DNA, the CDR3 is TGTGCCAGCAGTCAGGGGACAGGCTACGAGCAGTACGTC. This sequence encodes CASSQGTGYEQYV.

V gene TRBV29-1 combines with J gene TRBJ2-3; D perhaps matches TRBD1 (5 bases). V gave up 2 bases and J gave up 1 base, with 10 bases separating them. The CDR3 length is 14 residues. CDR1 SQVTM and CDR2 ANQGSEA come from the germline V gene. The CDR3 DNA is TGCAGCGTTGAAAAGGGGCGCGGCACAGATACGCAGTATTTT. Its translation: CSVEKGRGTDTQYF.

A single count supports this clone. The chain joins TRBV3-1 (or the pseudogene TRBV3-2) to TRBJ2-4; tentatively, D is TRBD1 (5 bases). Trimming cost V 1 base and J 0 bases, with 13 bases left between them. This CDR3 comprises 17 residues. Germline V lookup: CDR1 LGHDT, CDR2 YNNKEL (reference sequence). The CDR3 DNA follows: TGTGCCAGCAGCCAAGGGACACAGGTCCTAGCCAAAAACATTCAGTACTTC. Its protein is CASSQGTQVLAKNIQYF.

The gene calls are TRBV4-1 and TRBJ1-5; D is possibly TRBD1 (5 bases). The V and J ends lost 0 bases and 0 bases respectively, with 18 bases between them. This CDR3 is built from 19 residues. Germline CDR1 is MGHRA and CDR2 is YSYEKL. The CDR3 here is CASSQDLFLQGNSNQPQHF. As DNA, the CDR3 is TGCGCCAGCAGCCAAGATCTATTTCTGCAGGGCAATAGCAATCAGCCCCAGCATTTT.

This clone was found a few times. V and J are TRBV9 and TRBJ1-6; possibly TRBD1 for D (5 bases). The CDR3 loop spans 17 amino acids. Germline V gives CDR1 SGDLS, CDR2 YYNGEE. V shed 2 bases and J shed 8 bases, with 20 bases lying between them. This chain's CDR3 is CASSVLGHLRTDSPLHF. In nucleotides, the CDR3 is TGTGCCAGCAGCGTGCTTGGACACCTAAGAACGGATTCACCCCTCCACTTT. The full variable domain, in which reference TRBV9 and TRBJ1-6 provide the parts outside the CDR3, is DSGVTQTPKHLITATGQRVTLRCSPRSGDLSVYWYQQSLDQGLQFLIQYYNGEERAKGNILERFSAQQFPDLHSELNLSSLELGDSALYFCASSVLGHLRTDSPLHFGNGTRLTVT.

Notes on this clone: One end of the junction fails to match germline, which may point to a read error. CDR3 DNA sequence: TGTGCCAGTAGCACAGGGAACAGTGAAGCTTTCTTT. It is translated as CASSTGNSEAFF. The chain links TRBV6-5 to TRBJ1-1; the D gene is possibly TRBD1 (6 bases). The CDR3 has 12 amino acids. Germline-derived CDR1 and CDR2 are MNHEY and SVGAGI.

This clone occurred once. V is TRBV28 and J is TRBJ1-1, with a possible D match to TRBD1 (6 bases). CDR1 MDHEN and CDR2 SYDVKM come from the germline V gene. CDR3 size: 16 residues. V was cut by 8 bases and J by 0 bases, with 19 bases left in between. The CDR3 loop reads CASGGSGQRVNTEAFF. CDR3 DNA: TGTGCCAGCGGGGGCTCGGGACAAAGGGTGAACACTGAAGCTTTCTTT. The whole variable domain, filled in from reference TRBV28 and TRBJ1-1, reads DVKVTQSSRYLVKRTGEKVFLECVQDMDHENMFWYRQDPGLGLRLIYFSYDVKMKEKGDIPEGYSVSREKKERFSLILESASTNQTSMYLCASGGSGQRVNTEAFFGQGTRLTVV.

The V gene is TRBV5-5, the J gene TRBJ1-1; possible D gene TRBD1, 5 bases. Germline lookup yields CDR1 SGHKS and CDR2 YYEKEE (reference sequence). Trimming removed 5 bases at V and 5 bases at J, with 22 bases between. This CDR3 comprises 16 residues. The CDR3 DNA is TGTGCCAGCAGTTTTTGGGCCATTCAGGGCGGAACTGAAGCTTTCTTT. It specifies CASSFWAIQGGTEAFF.

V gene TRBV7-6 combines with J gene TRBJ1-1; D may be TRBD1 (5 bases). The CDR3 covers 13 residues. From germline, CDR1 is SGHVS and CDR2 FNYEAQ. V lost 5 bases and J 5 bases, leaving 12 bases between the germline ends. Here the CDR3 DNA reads TGTGCCAGCAGCCAGTTGGGGGGGACTGAAGCTTTCTTT. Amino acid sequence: CASSQLGGTEAFF. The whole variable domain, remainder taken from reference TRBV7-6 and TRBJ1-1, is GAGVSQSPRYKVTKRGQDVALRCDPISGHVSLYWYRQALGQGPEFLTYFNYEAQQDKSGLPNDRFSAERPEGSISTLTIQRTEQRDSAMYRCASSQLGGTEAFFGQGTRLTVV.

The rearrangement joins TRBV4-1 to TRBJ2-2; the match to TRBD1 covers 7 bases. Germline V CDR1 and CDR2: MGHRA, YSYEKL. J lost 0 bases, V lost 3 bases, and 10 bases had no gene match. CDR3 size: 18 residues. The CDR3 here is CASSHMPTGLANTGELFF. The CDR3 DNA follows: TGCGCCAGCAGCCACATGCCGACAGGGCTTGCGAACACCGGGGAGCTGTTTTTT.

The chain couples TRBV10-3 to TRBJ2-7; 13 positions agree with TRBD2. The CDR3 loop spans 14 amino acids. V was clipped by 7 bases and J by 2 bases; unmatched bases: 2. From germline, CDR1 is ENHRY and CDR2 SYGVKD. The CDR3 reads CAITGTSGTYEQYF. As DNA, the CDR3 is TGTGCCATCACAGGGACTAGCGGGACCTACGAGCAGTACTTC.

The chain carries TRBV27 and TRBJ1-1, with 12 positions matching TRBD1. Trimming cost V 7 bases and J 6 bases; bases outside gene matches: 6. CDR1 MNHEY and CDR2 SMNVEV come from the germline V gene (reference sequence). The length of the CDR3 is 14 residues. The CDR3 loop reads CASMSGQGAAEAFF. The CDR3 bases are TGTGCCAGCATGTCGGGACAGGGGGCGGCTGAAGCTTTCTTT.

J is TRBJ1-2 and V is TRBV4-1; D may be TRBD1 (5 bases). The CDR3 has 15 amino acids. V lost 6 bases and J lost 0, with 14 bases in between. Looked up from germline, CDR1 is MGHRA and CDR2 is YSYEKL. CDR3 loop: CASRYTGPANYGYTF. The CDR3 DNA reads TGCGCCAGCAGATATACAGGTCCAGCTAACTATGGCTACACCTTC.

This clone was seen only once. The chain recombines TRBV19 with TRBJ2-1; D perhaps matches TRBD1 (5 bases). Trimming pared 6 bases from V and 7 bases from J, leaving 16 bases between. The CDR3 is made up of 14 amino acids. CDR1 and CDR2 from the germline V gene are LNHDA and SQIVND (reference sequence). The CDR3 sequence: CASSPRVLGNEQFF. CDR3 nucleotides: TGTGCCAGTAGCCCCAGGGTCCTCGGGAATGAGCAGTTCTTC.

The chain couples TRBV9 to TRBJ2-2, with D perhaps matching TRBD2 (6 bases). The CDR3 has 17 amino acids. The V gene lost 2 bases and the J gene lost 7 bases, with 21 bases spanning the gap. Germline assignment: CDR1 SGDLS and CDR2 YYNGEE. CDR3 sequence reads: CASSVKRLGGGDGELFF. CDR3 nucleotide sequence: TGTGCCAGCAGCGTCAAAAGGTTGGGAGGTGGGGACGGGGAGCTGTTTTTT.

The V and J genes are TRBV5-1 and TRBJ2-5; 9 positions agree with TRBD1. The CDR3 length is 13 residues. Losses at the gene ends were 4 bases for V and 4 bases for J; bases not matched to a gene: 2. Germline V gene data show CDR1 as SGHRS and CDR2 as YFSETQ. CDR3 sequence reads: CASSRQGGETQYF. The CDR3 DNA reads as TGCGCCAGCAGCCGACAGGGGGGAGAGACCCAGTACTTC.

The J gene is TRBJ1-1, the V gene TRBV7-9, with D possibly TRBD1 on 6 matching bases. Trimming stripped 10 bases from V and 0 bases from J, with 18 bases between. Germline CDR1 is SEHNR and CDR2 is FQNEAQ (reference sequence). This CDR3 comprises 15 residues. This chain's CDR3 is CAIFAGGRLNTEAFF. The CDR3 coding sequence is TGTGCCATCTTCGCGGGGGGGCGTTTGAACACTGAAGCTTTCTTT. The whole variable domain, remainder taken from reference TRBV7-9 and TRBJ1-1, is DTGVSQNPRHKITKRGQNVTFRCDPISEHNRLYWYRQTLGQGPEFLTYFQNEAQLEKSRLLSDRFSAERPKGSFSTLEIQRTEQGDSAMYLCAIFAGGRLNTEAFFGQGTRLTVV.

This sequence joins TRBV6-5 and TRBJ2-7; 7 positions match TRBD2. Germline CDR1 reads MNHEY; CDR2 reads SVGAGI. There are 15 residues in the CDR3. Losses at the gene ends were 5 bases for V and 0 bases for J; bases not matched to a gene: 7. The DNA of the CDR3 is TGTGCCAGCAGTCCGACTAGCTCCAGCTCCTACGAGCAGTACTTC. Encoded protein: CASSPTSSSSYEQYF.

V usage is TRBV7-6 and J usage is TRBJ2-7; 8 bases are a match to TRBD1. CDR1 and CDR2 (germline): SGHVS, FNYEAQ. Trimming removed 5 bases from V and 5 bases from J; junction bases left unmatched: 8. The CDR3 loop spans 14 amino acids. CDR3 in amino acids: CASSPQGAENEQYF. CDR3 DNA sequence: TGTGCCAGCAGCCCCCAGGGGGCGGAAAACGAGCAGTACTTC.